This is a list of T cell receptor beta chains from one sample in a study of cytomegalovirus exposure and HLA in healthy donors. Using immunoSEQ multiplex PCR, the repertoire was profiled, and TCRdb retains in-frame clones only, with some absent. The table shows 200,000 to 250,000 clones, with roughly 88% occurring only once. The sequenced sample consisted of PBMCs. The receptors originated from a boy younger than 10 in good health and CMV-seronegative. CDR3s include the opening cysteine and the closing phenylalanine or tryptophan.

>TRBV7-8|TRBJ1-1
CASSRRRDTEAFF
>TRBV11-2|TRBJ2-5
CASSPRLAGYGETQYF
>TRBV4-1|TRBJ2-5
CASSQGRTRGQETQYF
>TRBV4-2|TRBJ1-1
CASSQDAPGQRNTEAFF
>TRBV29-1|TRBJ2-1
CSVSGTSGGLTYNEQFF
>TRBV30|TRBJ1-2
CAWDKLPGQGNGYTF
>TRBV19|TRBJ2-3
CASESGRTDTQYF
>TRBV27|-
CASSLWASGAYEQYF
>TRBV30|TRBJ2-7
CAWSFIPGQGAGEQYF
>TRBV7-2|TRBJ1-1
CASSLNGEGAFF
>TRBV6-1|TRBJ2-1
CASSESLRSSYNEQFF
>TRBV11-1|TRBJ2-7
CASHPHVGAGASGYEQYF
>TRBV5-1|TRBJ2-7
CASSWGGLCGRPCTYEQYF
>TRBV6-1|TRBJ2-7
CASISGDLRSEQYF
>TRBV2|TRBJ2-3
CASRGQFRGVTDTQYF
>TRBV5-1|TRBJ2-7
CASSLSGGGSYEQYF
>TRBV6-5|TRBJ2-1
CASTAGLAGYNEQFF
>TRBV6-1|TRBJ2-5
CASSEAEEIQYF
>TRBV12-5|TRBJ1-2
CASGPDRKNYGYTF
>TRBV9|TRBJ2-1
CASSVTGYGRGGLSEQFF
>TRBV30|TRBJ2-7
CAWSVQGSYEQYF
>TRBV7-7|TRBJ2-2
CASSQGRLINTGELFF
>TRBV30|TRBJ1-1
CAWSVLSNTEAFF
>TRBV19|TRBJ2-7
CASSLRDRVYEQYF
>TRBV19|TRBJ2-7
CASSPGQASYEQYF
>TRBV21-1|TRBJ2-7
CASSQSLVETYEQYF
>TRBV5-8|TRBJ2-5
CASSLLRTGKYF
>TRBV7-3|TRBJ1-1
CASSLQPTGGPTEAFF
>TRBV7-8|TRBJ2-1
CASSLAPEGGNEQFF
>TRBV19|TRBJ1-1
CASSRSLNTEAFF
>TRBV11-2|TRBJ2-7
CASSLGNRGSYEQYF
>TRBV5-4|TRBJ2-3
CASSLEPGQGADTQYF
>TRBV2|TRBJ1-5
CASSERQNQPQHF
>TRBV10-3|TRBJ2-7
CAISERVNEQYF
>TRBV10-2|TRBJ2-1
CASSETDNNEQFF
>TRBV30|TRBJ2-7
CAWRADSFSYEQYF
>TRBV2|TRBJ1-1
CASSYGQGAINTEAFF
>TRBV11-2|TRBJ2-7
CASHTVGGGYEQYF